Below, 11 T cell receptor beta chains from the same sample are listed, as sequenced in a study of cytomegalovirus exposure and HLA in healthy donors. It was with 60 Vbeta and 13 Jbeta primers that the PCR ran. Profiled with immunoSEQ multiplex PCR; TCRdb holds only in-frame clones, not every one. The data contain over 150,000 clones, 70% to 80% of them singletons. The sample was PBMCs. These receptors came from a man aged 50-60 years in good health and CMV-seropositive.

The CDR3 protein is CASSFKGTGVEQFF. In nucleotides, the CDR3 is TGCGCCAGCAGCTTTAAGGGGACAGGGGTCGAGCAGTTCTTC. The chain carries TRBV5-1 and TRBJ2-1; the match to TRBD1 covers 10 bases. CDR3 length equals 14 residues. The germline CDR1 and CDR2 sequences are SGHRS and YFSETQ. Trimming took 2 bases from V and 10 from J; bases not matched to a gene: 6. The full variable domain, completed using reference TRBV5-1 and TRBJ2-1, is KAGVTQTPRYLIKTRGQQVTLSCSPISGHRSVSWYQQTPGQGLQFLFEYFSETQRNKGNFPGRFSGRQFSNSRSEMNVSTLELGDSALYLCASSFKGTGVEQFFGPGTRLTVL.

The V call is TRBV9, the J call TRBJ2-7, with unresolved D. The germline V gene has CDR1 SGDLS and CDR2 YYNGEE. V was cut by 3 bases and J by 4 bases, with 11 bases left in between. CDR3 length equals 13 residues. CDR3 protein: CASSASPKYEQYF. The CDR3 DNA is TGTGCCAGCAGCGCATCCCCTAAGTACGAGCAGTACTTC.

V and J are TRBV15 and TRBJ2-7, with 7 bases identical to TRBD1. CDR3 length: 15 residues. V shed 3 bases, J shed 3 bases, and the junction held 8 bases outside the gene matches. CDR1 and CDR2 from the germline V gene are LNHNV and YYDKDF (reference sequence). DNA of the CDR3: TGTGCCACCAGCAGGAACCGGGACAGAGACTACGAGCAGTACTTC. Protein: CATSRNRDRDYEQYF.

This clone has more than one count but fewer than ten. The chain couples TRBV4-3 to TRBJ1-6; D gene ambiguous. The CDR3 contains 16 residues. V was pared by 0 bases and J by 9 bases, with 15 bases between. Germline CDR1 and CDR2: LGHNA and YSLEER. The CDR3 region is CASSQEGARSGSPLHF. The DNA of the CDR3 is TGCGCCAGCAGCCAAGAGGGAGCCCGGAGCGGTTCACCCCTCCACTTT.

This chain connects TRBV29-1 to TRBJ2-3; D may be TRBD2 (6 bases). The V end lost 5 bases, the J end lost 1 base, and 13 bases lay between the germline ends. The CDR3 runs to 14 residues. CDR1 SQVTM and CDR2 ANQGSEA come from the germline V gene. The chain's CDR3 is CSVRRGGGTDTQYF. The CDR3 DNA sequence: TGCAGCGTTCGTAGGGGAGGAGGCACAGATACGCAGTATTTT.

This CDR3 reads CASSQDLAGGMADTQYF. The DNA for the CDR3 is TGCGCCAGCAGCCAAGATCTAGCGGGGGGGATGGCAGATACGCAGTATTTT. The chain links TRBV4-3 to TRBJ2-3; 12 bases line up with TRBD2. The CDR3 contains 17 residues. The trim removed 0 bases at V and 4 bases at J, leaving 5 bases unmatched. The germline gives CDR1 LGHNA, CDR2 YSLEER.

The chain combines TRBV7-2 with TRBJ1-6; D may be TRBD1 (6 bases). Per the germline V gene, CDR1 is SGHTA and CDR2 is FQGNSA. The ends were cut back, 5 bases at V and 9 bases at J, with 17 bases in the middle. The length of the CDR3 is 15 residues. The CDR3 nucleotides are TGTGCCAGCAGCCCTTGGGAACAGGGAAGTTCACCCCTCCACTTT. Translating it yields CASSPWEQGSSPLHF.

This chain links TRBV5-1 with TRBJ2-7; D might be TRBD1 (6 bases). The CDR3 contains 15 residues. CDR1 is SGHRS and CDR2 is YFSETQ in the germline V gene. V dropped 0 bases and J dropped 3 bases, with 13 bases sitting between them. CDR3 residues: CASSLVGQGIYEQYF. The CDR3 nucleotides read TGCGCCAGCAGCTTGGTTGGTCAGGGGATCTACGAGCAGTACTTC.

The chain has TRBV5-4 and TRBJ2-5; TRBD2 matches at 14 bases. The CDR3 has 18 amino acids. Germline V lookup: CDR1 SGHNT, CDR2 YYREEE (reference sequence). V was pared by 0 bases and J by 4 bases, with 8 bases of the junction left unmatched. CDR3 in amino acids: CASSLGGLAGGLGETQYF. As DNA, the CDR3 is TGTGCCAGCAGCTTGGGAGGACTAGCGGGGGGCCTGGGAGAGACCCAGTACTTC.

The genes are TRBV28 and TRBJ2-7; 10 bases map to TRBD2. This CDR3 is 13 amino acids long. Germline V gene lookup returns CDR1 MDHEN and CDR2 SYDVKM. V lost 10 bases, J lost 2 bases, and 5 bases stayed unmatched. The chain's CDR3 is CATLSGGPYEQYF. The CDR3 DNA sequence: TGTGCCACCCTTAGCGGGGGGCCCTACGAGCAGTACTTC.

V is TRBV9 and J is TRBJ2-3; 8 bases match TRBD2. Per germline, CDR1 SGDLS and CDR2 YYNGEE. V shed 0 bases, J shed 1 base, and the junction held 1 base outside the gene matches. CDR3 length: 15 residues. CDR3 coding DNA: TGTGCCAGCAGCGTAGAAGCGGGGGGCACAGATACGCAGTATTTT. Its protein is CASSVEAGGTDTQYF. The full variable domain, with the rest looked up from reference TRBV9 and TRBJ2-3, is DSGVTQTPKHLITATGQRVTLRCSPRSGDLSVYWYQQSLDQGLQFLIQYYNGEERAKGNILERFSAQQFPDLHSELNLSSLELGDSALYFCASSVEAGGTDTQYFGPGTRLTVL.